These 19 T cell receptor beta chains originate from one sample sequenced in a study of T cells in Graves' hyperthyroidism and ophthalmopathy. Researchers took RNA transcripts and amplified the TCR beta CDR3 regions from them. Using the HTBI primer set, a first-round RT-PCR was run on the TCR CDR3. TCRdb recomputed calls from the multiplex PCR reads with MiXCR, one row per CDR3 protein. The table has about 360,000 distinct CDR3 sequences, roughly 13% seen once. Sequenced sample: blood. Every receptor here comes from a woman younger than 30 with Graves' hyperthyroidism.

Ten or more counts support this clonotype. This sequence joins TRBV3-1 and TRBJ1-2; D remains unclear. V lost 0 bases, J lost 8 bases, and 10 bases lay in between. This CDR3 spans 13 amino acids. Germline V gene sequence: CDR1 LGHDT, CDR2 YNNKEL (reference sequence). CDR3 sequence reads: CASSQDFGEGYTF. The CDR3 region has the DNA TGTGCCAGCAGCCAAGATTTCGGGGAGGGCTACACCTTC.

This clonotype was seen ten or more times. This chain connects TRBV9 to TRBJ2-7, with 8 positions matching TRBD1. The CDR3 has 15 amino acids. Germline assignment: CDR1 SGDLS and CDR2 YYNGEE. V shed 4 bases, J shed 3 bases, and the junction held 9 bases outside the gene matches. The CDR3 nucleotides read TGTGCCAGCAGCCCCTCAATTGGGACAGGCTACGAGCAGTACTTC. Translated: CASSPSIGTGYEQYF.

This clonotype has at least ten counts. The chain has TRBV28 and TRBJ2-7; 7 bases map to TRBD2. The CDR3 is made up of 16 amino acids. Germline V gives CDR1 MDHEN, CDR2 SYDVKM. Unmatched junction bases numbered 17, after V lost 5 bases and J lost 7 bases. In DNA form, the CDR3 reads TGTGCCAGCAGTGAACGATCGACTAGCTGGTATGTTGAGCAGTACTTC. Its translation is CASSERSTSWYVEQYF.

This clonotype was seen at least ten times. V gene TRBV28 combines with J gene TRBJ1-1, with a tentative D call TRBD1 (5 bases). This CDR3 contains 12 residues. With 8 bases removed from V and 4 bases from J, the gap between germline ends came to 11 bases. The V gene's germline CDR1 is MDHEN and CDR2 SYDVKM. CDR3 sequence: CASVLGTTEAFF. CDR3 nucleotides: TGTGCCAGCGTCCTCGGGACCACTGAAGCTTTCTTT. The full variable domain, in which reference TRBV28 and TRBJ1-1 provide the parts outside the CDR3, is DVKVTQSSRYLVKRTGEKVFLECVQDMDHENMFWYRQDPGLGLRLIYFSYDVKMKEKGDIPEGYSVSREKKERFSLILESASTNQTSMYLCASVLGTTEAFFGQGTRLTVV.

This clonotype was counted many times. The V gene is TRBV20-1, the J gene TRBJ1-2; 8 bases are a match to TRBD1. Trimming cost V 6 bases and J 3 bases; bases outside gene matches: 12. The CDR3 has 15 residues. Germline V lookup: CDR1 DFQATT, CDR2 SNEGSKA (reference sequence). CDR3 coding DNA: TGCAGTGCCAACTCCGGACAGGGCGCCCACTATGGCTACACCTTC. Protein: CSANSGQGAHYGYTF.

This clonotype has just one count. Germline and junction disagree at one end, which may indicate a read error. The CDR3 DNA follows: TGTGCCAGCAGCCGGTTGACAGAGGTTAATGAAAAACTGCTTTTT. Amino acids: CASSRLTEVNEKLLF. The V gene is TRBV14, the J gene TRBJ1-4; possible D gene TRBD1, 5 bases. The germline V gene encodes CDR1 SGHDN and CDR2 FVKESK. The CDR3 loop spans 15 amino acids.

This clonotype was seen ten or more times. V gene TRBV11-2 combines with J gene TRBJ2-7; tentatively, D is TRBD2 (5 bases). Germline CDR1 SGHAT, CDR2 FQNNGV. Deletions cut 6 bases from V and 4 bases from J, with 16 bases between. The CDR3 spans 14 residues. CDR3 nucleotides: TGTGCCAGCAGGTCTATAGGGAGCTTATACGAGCAGTACTTC. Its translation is CASRSIGSLYEQYF.

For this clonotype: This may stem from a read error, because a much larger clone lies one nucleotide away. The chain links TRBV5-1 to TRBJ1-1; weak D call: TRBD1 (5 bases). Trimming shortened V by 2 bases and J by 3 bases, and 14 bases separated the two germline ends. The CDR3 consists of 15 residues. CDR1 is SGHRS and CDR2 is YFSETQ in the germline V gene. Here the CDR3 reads CASSFGPGTYTEAFF. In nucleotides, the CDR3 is TGCGCCAGCAGCTTTGGGCCAGGGACGTACACTGAAGCTTTCTTT.

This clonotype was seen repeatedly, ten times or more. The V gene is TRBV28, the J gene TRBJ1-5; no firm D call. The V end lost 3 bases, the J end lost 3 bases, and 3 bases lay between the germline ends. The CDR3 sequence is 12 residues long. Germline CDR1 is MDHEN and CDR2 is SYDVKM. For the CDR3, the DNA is TGTGCCAGCAGTTTCTCCAATCAGCCCCAGCATTTT. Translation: CASSFSNQPQHF. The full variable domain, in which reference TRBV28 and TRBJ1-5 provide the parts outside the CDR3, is DVKVTQSSRYLVKRTGEKVFLECVQDMDHENMFWYRQDPGLGLRLIYFSYDVKMKEKGDIPEGYSVSREKKERFSLILESASTNQTSMYLCASSFSNQPQHFGDGTRLSIL.

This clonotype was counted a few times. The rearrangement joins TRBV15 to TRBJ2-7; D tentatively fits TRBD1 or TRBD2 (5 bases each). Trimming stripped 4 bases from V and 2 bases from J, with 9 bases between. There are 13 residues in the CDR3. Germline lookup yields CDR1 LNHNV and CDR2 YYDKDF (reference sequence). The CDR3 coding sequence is TGTGCCACCAGCACCGGGGCTACCTACGAGCAGTACTTC. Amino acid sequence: CATSTGATYEQYF. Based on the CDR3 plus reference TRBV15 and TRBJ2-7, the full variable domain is DAMVIQNPRYQVTQFGKPVTLSCSQTLNHNVMYWYQQKSSQAPKLLFHYYDKDFNNEADTPDNFQSRRPNTSFCFLDIRSPGLGDTAMYLCATSTGATYEQYFGPGTRLTVT.

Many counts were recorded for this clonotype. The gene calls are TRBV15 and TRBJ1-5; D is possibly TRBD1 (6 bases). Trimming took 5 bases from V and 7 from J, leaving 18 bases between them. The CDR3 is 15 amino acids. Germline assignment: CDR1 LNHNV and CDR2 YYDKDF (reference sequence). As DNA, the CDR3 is TGTGCCACCAGCGGCCATACAGGGTTGGGACAGCCCCAGCATTTT. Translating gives CATSGHTGLGQPQHF.

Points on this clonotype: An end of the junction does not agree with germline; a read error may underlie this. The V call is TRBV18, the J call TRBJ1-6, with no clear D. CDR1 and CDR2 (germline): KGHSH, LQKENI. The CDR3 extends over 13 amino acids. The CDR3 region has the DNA TGTTCCAGCTCCGGGGTGGTCAATTCACCCCTCCACTTT. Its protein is CSSSGVVNSPLHF.

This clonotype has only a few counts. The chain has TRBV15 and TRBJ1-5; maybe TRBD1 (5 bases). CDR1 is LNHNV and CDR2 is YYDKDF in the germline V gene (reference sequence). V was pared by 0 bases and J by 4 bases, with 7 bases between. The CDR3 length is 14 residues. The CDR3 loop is CATSRERGNQPQHF. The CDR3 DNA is TGTGCCACCAGCAGAGAAAGGGGAAATCAGCCCCAGCATTTT.

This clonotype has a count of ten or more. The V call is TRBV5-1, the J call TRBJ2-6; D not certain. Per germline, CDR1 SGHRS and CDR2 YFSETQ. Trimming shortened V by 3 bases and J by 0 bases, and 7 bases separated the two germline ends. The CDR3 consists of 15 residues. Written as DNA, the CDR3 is TGCGCCAGCAGCTCAGAGCCCTCTGGGGCCAACGTCCTGACTTTC. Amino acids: CASSSEPSGANVLTF.

CDR3 coding DNA: TGCAGTGCTAGGGCTGCGGGGGATTTCGGAGAGACCCAGTACTTC. It yields the protein CSARAAGDFGETQYF. The chain links TRBV20-1 to TRBJ2-5; 7 bases are shared with TRBD2. With 3 bases clipped from V and 4 bases from J, the junction kept 11 bases outside the gene matches. The CDR3 contains 15 residues. Germline V gene sequence: CDR1 DFQATT, CDR2 SNEGSKA (reference sequence).

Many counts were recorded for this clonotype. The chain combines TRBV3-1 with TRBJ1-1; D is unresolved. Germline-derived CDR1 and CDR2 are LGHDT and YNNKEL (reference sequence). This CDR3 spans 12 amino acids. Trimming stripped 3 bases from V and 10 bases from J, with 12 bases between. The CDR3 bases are TGTGCCAGCAGCCAGCTAGGAAGCCCAGCTTTCTTT. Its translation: CASSQLGSPAFF.

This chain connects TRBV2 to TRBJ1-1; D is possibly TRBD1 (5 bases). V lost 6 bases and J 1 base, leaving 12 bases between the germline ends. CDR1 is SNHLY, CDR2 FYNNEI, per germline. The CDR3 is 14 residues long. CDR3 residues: CASRRITGNTEAFF. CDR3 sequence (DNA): TGTGCCAGCAGGCGGATTACAGGGAACACTGAAGCTTTCTTT.

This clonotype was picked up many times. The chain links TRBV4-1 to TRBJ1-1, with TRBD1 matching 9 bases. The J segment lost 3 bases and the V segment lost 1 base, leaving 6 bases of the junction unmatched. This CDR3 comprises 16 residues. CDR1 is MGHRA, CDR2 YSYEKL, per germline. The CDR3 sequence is CASSQGTGARYTEAFF. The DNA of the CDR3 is TGCGCCAGCAGCCAAGGGACAGGGGCAAGGTACACTGAAGCTTTCTTT.

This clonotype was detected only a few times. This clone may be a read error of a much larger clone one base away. The CDR3 loop is CASSVRRSEVFF. In nucleotides, the CDR3 is TGTGCCAGCAGTGTTCGGCGAAGTGAAGTTTTCTTT. The chain combines TRBV2 with TRBJ1-1; D ambiguous. CDR1 and CDR2 (germline): SNHLY, FYNNEI. The CDR3 runs 12 residues. The complete variable domain, with remaining parts taken from reference TRBV2 and TRBJ1-1, reads EPEVTQTPSHQVTQMGQEVILRCVPISNHLYFYWYRQILGQKVEFLVSFYNNEISEKSEIFDDQFSVERPDGSNFTLKIRSTKLEDSAMYFCASSVRRSEVFFGQGTRLTVV.